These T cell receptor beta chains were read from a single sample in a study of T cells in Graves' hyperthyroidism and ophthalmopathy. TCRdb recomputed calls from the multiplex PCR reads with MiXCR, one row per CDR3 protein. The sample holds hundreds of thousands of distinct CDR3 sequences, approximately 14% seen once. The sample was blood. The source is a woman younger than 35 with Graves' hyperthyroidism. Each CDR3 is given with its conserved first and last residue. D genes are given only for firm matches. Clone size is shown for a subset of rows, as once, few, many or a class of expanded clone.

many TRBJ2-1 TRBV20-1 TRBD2 TGCAGTGCTAGGGGTTTGGGACTAGCGGGAGGCAATGAGCAGTTCTTC CSARGLGLAGGNEQFF
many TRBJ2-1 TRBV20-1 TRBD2 TGCAGTGCTAGCGGGAGGGCCTTCGGGCGCGATGAGCAGTTCTTC CSASGRAFGRDEQFF
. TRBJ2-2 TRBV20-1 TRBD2 TGCAGTGCTAGGACTAGCGGGAGTACCACCGGGGAGCTGTTTTTT CSARTSGSTTGELFF
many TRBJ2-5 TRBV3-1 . TGTGCCAGCAGCCAAGGAGTAGGGCTGAGCGAGACCCAGTACTTC CASSQGVGLSETQYF
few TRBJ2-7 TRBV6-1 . TGTGCCAGCGGACGACCCTACGAGCAGTACTTC CASGRPYEQYF
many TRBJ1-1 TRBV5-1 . TGCGCCAGCAGCTTGATAGCGTCAAATCTGGGCACTGAAGCTTTCTTT CASSLIASNLGTEAFF
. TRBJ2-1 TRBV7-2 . TGTGCCAGCAGCTGGGATTGGGACATCTCCTACAATGAGCAGTTCTTC CASSWDWDISYNEQFF
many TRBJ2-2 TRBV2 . TGTGCCAGCAGTGAAGCAGGGCACACCGGGGAGCTGTTTTTT CASSEAGHTGELFF
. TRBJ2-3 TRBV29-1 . TGCAGCGTCCTCAAGAAGGGGGTCGGGAGCACAGATACGCAGTATTTT CSVLKKGVGSTDTQYF
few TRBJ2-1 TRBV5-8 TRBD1 TGTGCCAGCAATCCCCAGTGGTCGACAGGGGCCTCCTACAATGAGCAGTTCTTC CASNPQWSTGASYNEQFF
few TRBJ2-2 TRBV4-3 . TGCGCCAGCAGCCAAGACGGGACCCGCACCGGGGAGCTGTTTTTT CASSQDGTRTGELFF
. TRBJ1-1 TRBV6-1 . TGTGCCAGCAGTCCAAACAGTGAAGCTTTCTTT CASSPNSEAFF
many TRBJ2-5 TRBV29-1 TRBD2 TGCAGCGTTCCATGGACTAGCGGGGGCCATTACCAAGAGACCCAGTACTTC CSVPWTSGGHYQETQYF
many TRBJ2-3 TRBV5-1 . TGTGCCAGCAGCTTGGGGACGGTGAGCACAGATACGCAGTATTTT CASSLGTVSTDTQYF
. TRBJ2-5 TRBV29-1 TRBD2 TGCAGCGTCGAGGGCGGGACTAGCGATTTAAAGACCCAGTACTTC CSVEGGTSDLKTQYF
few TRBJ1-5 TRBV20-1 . TGCAGTCCCTTCGAACCAGTGAATCAGCCCCAGCATTTT CSPFEPVNQPQHF
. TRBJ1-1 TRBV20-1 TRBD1 TGCAGTGCTAAGGACAGGGTAGGGACTGAAGCTTTCTTT CSAKDRVGTEAFF
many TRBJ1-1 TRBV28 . TGTGCCAGCAGTCCTCCCTTGGGACCCTCTGAAGCTTTCTTT CASSPPLGPSEAFF
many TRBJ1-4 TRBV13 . TGTGCCAGCAGACGAAACGCGGGAGAAAAACTGTTTTTT CASRRNAGEKLFF
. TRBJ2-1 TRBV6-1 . TGTGCCAGCAGTGAAGTAGGCGACTACAATGAGCAGTTCTTC CASSEVGDYNEQFF
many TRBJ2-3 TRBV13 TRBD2 TGTGCCAGCAGCCGAAATAGCGGGGGGGCGGTCGCAGATACGCAGTATTTT CASSRNSGGAVADTQYF
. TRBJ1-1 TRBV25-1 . TGTGCCAGCAGTGATCGCGAAAGAAACACTGAAGCTTTCTTT CASSDRERNTEAFF
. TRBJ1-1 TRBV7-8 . TGTGCCAGCAGTCCCTTTAGGGGAGGTACTGAAGCTTTCTTT CASSPFRGGTEAFF
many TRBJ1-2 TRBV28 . TGTGCCAGCAGTCCCATGAGGAGAATAGCAGCCAACTATGGCTACACCTTC CASSPMRRIAANYGYTF
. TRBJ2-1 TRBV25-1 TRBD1 TGTGCCAGCGGTGACAGGGGTAATGAGCAGTTCTTC CASGDRGNEQFF
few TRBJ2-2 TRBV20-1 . TGCAGTGCTAGAGGCGGTGGGGACACCGGGGAGCTGTTTTTT CSARGGGDTGELFF
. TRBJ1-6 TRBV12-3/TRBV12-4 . TGTGCCAGCAGTTTAAACTTCCTGAGTTCACCCCTCCACTTT CASSLNFLSSPLHF
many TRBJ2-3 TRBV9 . TGTGCCAGCAGCGTAGGGCCCCACACGGATACGCAGTATTTT CASSVGPHTDTQYF
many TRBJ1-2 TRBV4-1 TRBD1 TGCGCCAGCAGAGACAGGGAGGACTATGGCTACACCTTC CASRDREDYGYTF
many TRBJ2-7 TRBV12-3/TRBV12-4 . TGTGCCAGCAGTTTTGGGTACGGCGAGCAGTACTTC CASSFGYGEQYF
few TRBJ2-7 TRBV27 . TGTGCCAGCAGCACCTGGCGTGGGCATGGCCCCTACGGGCAGTACTTC CASSTWRGHGPYGQYF
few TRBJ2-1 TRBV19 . TGTGCCAGTAGCCGGACTACCAGCAGTCTCCTTGCCAATGAGCAGTTCTTC CASSRTTSSLLANEQFF
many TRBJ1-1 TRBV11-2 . TGTGCCAGCAGCTTGAATGGTGGAGTTGACACTGAAGCTTTCTTT CASSLNGGVDTEAFF
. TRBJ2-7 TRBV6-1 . TGTGCCAGCAGAACAACTTACTACGAGCAGTACTTC CASRTTYYEQYF
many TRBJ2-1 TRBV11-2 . TGTGCCACCCACGGCCAGGGCGATGAGCAGTTCTTC CATHGQGDEQFF
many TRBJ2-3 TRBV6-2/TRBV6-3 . TGTGCCAGCAGCGATCGCCGGGAGTTCACAGATACGCAGTATTTT CASSDRREFTDTQYF
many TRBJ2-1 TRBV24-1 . TGTGCCACCAGTGACCCAACAGGGTTCAATGAGCAGTTCTTC CATSDPTGFNEQFF
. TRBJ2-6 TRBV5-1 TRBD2 TGCGCCAGCAGCTTCGCGGGGGTACCTGGGGCCAACGTCCTGACTTTC CASSFAGVPGANVLTF
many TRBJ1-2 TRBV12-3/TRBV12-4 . TGTGCCAGCAGTTTTAACCCAAACTATGGCTACACCTTC CASSFNPNYGYTF
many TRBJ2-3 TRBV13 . TGTGCCAGCAGCCGTAGAGACCGGGACTTAATAGATACGCAGTATTTT CASSRRDRDLIDTQYF